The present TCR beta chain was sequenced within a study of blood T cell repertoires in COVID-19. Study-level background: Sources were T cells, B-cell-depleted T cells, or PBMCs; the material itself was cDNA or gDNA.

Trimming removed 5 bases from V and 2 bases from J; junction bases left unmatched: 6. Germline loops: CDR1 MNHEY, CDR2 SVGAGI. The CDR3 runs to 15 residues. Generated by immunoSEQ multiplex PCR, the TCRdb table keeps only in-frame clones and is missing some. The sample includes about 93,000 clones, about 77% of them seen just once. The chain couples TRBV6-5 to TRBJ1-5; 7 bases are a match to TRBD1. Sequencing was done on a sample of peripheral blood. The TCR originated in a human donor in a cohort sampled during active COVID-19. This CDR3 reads CASSLPGTGNQPQHF. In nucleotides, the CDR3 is TGTGCCAGCAGTCTCCCCGGGACAGGCAATCAGCCCCAGCATTTT.